What follows are 17 T cell receptor beta chains derived from one specimen sequenced in a study of blood T cell repertoires in COVID-19. TCRdb keeps only in-frame clones here, not all; method: immunoSEQ multiplex PCR. The sample consists of roughly 100,000 clones, about 75% of them appearing once. Specimen: peripheral blood. The receptors were sampled from a woman in her 70s with acute or convalescent COVID-19.

The chain employs TRBV19 and TRBJ1-4, with 7 nucleotides matching TRBD1. V shed 6 bases, J shed 4 bases, and the junction held 8 bases outside the gene matches. The CDR3 length is 15 residues. Germline-derived CDR1 and CDR2 are LNHDA and SQIVND (reference sequence). CDR3 DNA: TGTGCCAGTAGCCCCTCGGGACAGCATAATGAAAAACTGTTTTTT. Its translation: CASSPSGQHNEKLFF.

For the CDR3, the DNA is TGCGCCAGCAGTTCCTCAGGGGAAAATACTGAAGCTTTCTTT. Amino acid sequence: CASSSSGENTEAFF. V is TRBV5-1 and J is TRBJ1-1; D is possibly TRBD1 (6 bases). V gave up 5 bases and J gave up 5 bases, with 16 bases separating them. Germline V lookup: CDR1 SGHRS, CDR2 YFSETQ. The CDR3 extends over 14 amino acids.

This chain uses TRBV6-4 with TRBJ2-2, with 8 nucleotides matching TRBD1. Germline V gives CDR1 MRHNA, CDR2 SNTAGT. The CDR3 contains 14 residues. V shed 5 bases and J 2 bases; nucleotides not matched to a gene: 1. In nucleotides, the CDR3 is TGTGCCAGCAGTCAGGGGGCAAACACCGGGGAGCTGTTTTTT. It translates to CASSQGANTGELFF.

To note about this clone: Just one base apart from a much larger clone, this may be a read error. This sequence joins TRBV10-1 and TRBJ2-2, with TRBD1 as a possible D gene (6 bases). The V and J ends lost 5 bases and 3 bases respectively, with 7 bases between them. The CDR3 length is 13 residues. Germline CDR1 is WNHNN and CDR2 is SYGVQD (reference sequence). The CDR3 loop is CASSTGYTGELFF. CDR3 nucleotide sequence: TGCGCCAGCAGTACAGGGTACACCGGGGAGCTGTTTTTT.

This clone occurred once. The chain joins TRBV6-5 to TRBJ1-2, with 7 bases aligning to TRBD1. V lost 6 bases, J lost 2 bases, and 6 bases stayed unmatched. Per germline, CDR1 MNHEY and CDR2 SVGAGI. CDR3 size: 14 residues. The CDR3 is CASRAGTANYGYTF. As DNA, the CDR3 is TGTGCCAGCAGGGCTGGGACAGCCAACTATGGCTACACCTTC.

This clone has just a few counts. The CDR3 DNA follows: TGTGCCAGCAGCAATCAGGGGGTGGGTGAAAAACTGTTTTTT. This gives the protein CASSNQGVGEKLFF. V and J are TRBV7-9 and TRBJ1-4; 7 nucleotides align to TRBD1. The CDR3 consists of 14 residues. V was pared by 5 bases and J by 7 bases, with 7 bases of the junction left unmatched. Germline CDR1 reads SEHNR; CDR2 reads FQNEAQ (reference sequence).

The chain joins TRBV27 to TRBJ1-2; tentatively, D is TRBD1 (6 bases). V gave up 8 bases and J gave up 3 bases, with 28 bases separating them. The CDR3 contains 18 residues. Germline V lookup: CDR1 MNHEY, CDR2 SMNVEV (reference sequence). The CDR3 bases are TGTGCCAGCCGGTACTATGGTGGTGGACAGAAAACCCACTATGGCTACACCTTC. Its protein is CASRYYGGGQKTHYGYTF.

This clone was recorded a few times. V usage is TRBV19 and J usage is TRBJ2-1; 11 positions match TRBD2. J lost 1 base, V lost 5 bases, and 13 bases had no gene match. Germline CDR1 and CDR2: LNHDA and SQIVND (reference sequence). This CDR3 has 19 residues. The CDR3 spells CASSHKPSGGIISYNEQFF. The CDR3 DNA reads as TGTGCCAGTAGTCATAAACCTAGCGGGGGGATAATTTCCTACAATGAGCAGTTCTTC.

This chain joins TRBV7-2 and TRBJ2-1, with 8 bases that match TRBD2. The V segment lost 4 bases and the J segment 8 bases; nucleotides outside the gene matches: 13. CDR1 and CDR2 from the germline V gene are SGHTA and FQGNSA. The CDR3 runs to 16 residues. CDR3 protein: CASSYWAAGALDEQFF. CDR3 DNA sequence: TGTGCCAGCAGCTACTGGGCAGCGGGGGCCCTTGATGAGCAGTTCTTC.

The J gene is TRBJ1-2, the V gene TRBV7-9; 7 nucleotides match TRBD1. The CDR3 is 16 residues long. The germline V gene encodes CDR1 SEHNR and CDR2 FQNEAQ (reference sequence). V gave up 5 bases and J gave up 1 base; unmatched junction bases: 10. CDR3 nucleotides: TGTGCCAGCAGCATCGACAGGGCCTGGAGTAACTATGGCTACACCTTC. This sequence encodes CASSIDRAWSNYGYTF.

This clone occurred a few times. The V gene is TRBV5-6, the J gene TRBJ1-2; 7 nucleotides match TRBD1. Trimming took 3 bases from V and 7 from J; bases not matched to a gene: 0. Germline V lookup: CDR1 SGHDT, CDR2 YYEEEE. This CDR3 spans 11 amino acids. This CDR3 is CASSYRGGYTF. The CDR3 region has the DNA TGTGCCAGCAGCTACAGGGGTGGCTACACCTTC.

The chain employs TRBV14 and TRBJ1-1; a weak D match, TRBD1 (6 bases). This CDR3 has 14 residues. The ends were cut back, 6 bases at V and 4 bases at J, with 15 bases in the middle. The V gene's germline CDR1 is SGHDN and CDR2 FVKESK. The CDR3 DNA reads as TGTGCCAGCAGACACAGGGCGACGGGCACTGAAGCTTTCTTT. Its protein is CASRHRATGTEAFF.

The J gene is TRBJ2-3, the V gene TRBV23-1, with unresolved D. TRBV23-1 is marked as an open reading frame, function uncertain. V was trimmed by 1 base and J by 6 bases, leaving 23 bases between them. The CDR3 contains 18 residues. The CDR3 sequence: CASSQWLRVQKNGDTQYF. CDR3 in DNA: TGCGCCAGCAGTCAATGGCTCCGGGTCCAAAAAAACGGGGATACGCAGTATTTT.

This sequence joins TRBV7-9 and TRBJ1-1; D not certain. The V and J ends lost 3 bases and 0 bases respectively, with 8 bases between them. Germline V gives CDR1 SEHNR, CDR2 FQNEAQ (reference sequence). This CDR3 region has 14 residues. The CDR3 nucleotides are TGTGCCAGCAGCTTTTCAAGCATGAACACTGAAGCTTTCTTT. Amino acid sequence: CASSFSSMNTEAFF.

The chain links TRBV6-2 or TRBV6-3 to TRBJ1-2, with 7 bases matching TRBD1. Germline V gene sequence: CDR1 MNHEY, CDR2 SVGEGT. The V gene end was trimmed by 5 bases and the J gene end by 1 base; junction bases not matched to a gene: 4. The CDR3 length is 14 residues. CDR3 DNA sequence: TGTGCCAGCAGTCTAAACAGGGGTAACTATGGCTACACCTTC. Its protein product is CASSLNRGNYGYTF.

J is TRBJ1-6 and V is TRBV7-2; 7 positions match TRBD1. This CDR3 spans 15 amino acids. V gave up 5 bases and J gave up 12 bases; unmatched junction bases: 13. Per the germline V gene, CDR1 is SGHTA and CDR2 is FQGNSA. The CDR3 loop reads CASSSLGTDSLPLHF. CDR3 DNA: TGTGCCAGCAGCAGCCTAGGGACAGATTCTTTACCCCTCCACTTT.

This chain links TRBV19 with TRBJ1-3; D not certain. Germline V CDR1 and CDR2: LNHDA, SQIVND (reference sequence). V lost 4 bases to trimming and J lost 9 bases, with 13 bases between them. CDR3 size: 13 residues. DNA of the CDR3: TGTGCCAGTAGTAGTAACAGCGGTAGCACCATATATTTT. Protein: CASSSNSGSTIYF.